A selection of T cell receptor beta chains follows, all from one sample in a study of blood T cell repertoires in COVID-19. The table came from immunoSEQ multiplex PCR; TCRdb's copy has only in-frame clones and leaves some out. The profile covers 200,000 to 250,000 clones, with 65% to 85% appearing a single time and around 7.4% taken by the ten largest. The sample taken for sequencing was PBMCs or T cells enriched from blood (not recorded which). The receptor set was obtained from a woman aged 40 to 50 with acute COVID-19. Each CDR3 is given with its conserved first and last residue. The D gene is left open where the match is weak.

d_gene,v_gene,j_gene,len,CDR3aa
TRBD1,TRBV9,TRBJ2-5,15,CASSPGQGAYRTQYF
.,TRBV14,TRBJ1-2,12,CASSHDSHGYTF
TRBD2,TRBV28,TRBJ2-2,16,CASRGQRGDWAGELFF
TRBD1,TRBV6-5,TRBJ1-5,13,CASSLTGSQPQHF
TRBD1,TRBV6-5,TRBJ2-7,14,CASNGGTGTYEQYF
.,TRBV28,TRBJ1-2,13,CASTTRGNYGYTF
TRBD1,TRBV10-2,TRBJ1-2,13,CASSEDRDYGYTF
TRBD2,TRBV7-2,TRBJ2-3,16,CASSFLGGGTTDTQYF
TRBD1,TRBV19,TRBJ2-7,14,CASSLGQGPYEQYF
TRBD2,TRBV4-1,TRBJ2-3,15,CASNERGTSGDTQYF
TRBD1,TRBV19,TRBJ2-3,15,CASSELQGATDTQYF
TRBD2,TRBV10-3,TRBJ2-1,15,CAISDEREVHNEQFF
.,TRBV2,TRBJ1-4,14,CASSVGGGGEKLFF
TRBD2,TRBV2,TRBJ2-1,16,CASSTTTSFAYNEQFF
TRBD2,TRBV29-1,TRBJ2-3,13,CSVEETSIDTQYF
.,TRBV10-3,TRBJ1-3,18,CAISNDQYGQASGNTIYF
TRBD1,TRBV28,TRBJ1-2,13,CASSQGTVYGYTF
TRBD1,TRBV9,TRBJ2-6,16,CASSEDRVSGANVLTF
.,TRBV4-1,TRBJ2-7,16,CASSHRQSWQTYEQYF
.,TRBV28,TRBJ1-4,16,CASSDITGGYKEKLFF
TRBD1,TRBV25-1,TRBJ1-6,16,CASREGQGTYNSPLHF
.,TRBV5-4,TRBJ1-3,14,CASSFGGPRNTIYF
TRBD2,TRBV12-3/TRBV12-4,TRBJ2-7,13,CASSSTGRGGQYF
.,TRBV7-9,TRBJ1-1,14,CASSPGGSNTEAFF
.,TRBV18,TRBJ1-4,15,CASSPPHTTNEKLFF
.,TRBV6-2/TRBV6-3,TRBJ2-1,11,CASSDQREQFF
.,TRBV30,TRBJ1-2,13,CASPTDSNYGYTF
.,TRBV6-5,TRBJ2-7,13,CASKGVSIYEQYF
TRBD1,TRBV5-1,TRBJ1-1,15,CASSSGTGMDTEAFF
TRBD1,TRBV10-3,TRBJ1-3,15,CAIRVDRGSGNTIYF
.,TRBV9,TRBJ2-1,16,CASSGLTVVRGNEQFF
.,TRBV5-1,TRBJ1-5,14,CASSVGGPNQPQHF
.,TRBV14,TRBJ2-2,13,CASRIGGTGELFF
TRBD1,TRBV20-1,TRBJ2-3,14,CSASSTGGTDTQYF
TRBD2,TRBV13,TRBJ2-3,19,CASLFLGSGTNLLTDTQYF
.,TRBV3-1/TRBV3-2,TRBJ1-3,17,CASSQDRDTFSGNTIYF
.,TRBV28,TRBJ2-2,12,CASTPGTGELFF
.,TRBV19,TRBJ1-5,13,CASSTLSGQPQHF
.,TRBV9,TRBJ2-7,13,CASSVEPGGEQYF
.,TRBV9,TRBJ2-5,14,CASSVGGDQETQYF
.,TRBV2,TRBJ1-3,13,CASNRGAGNTIYF
TRBD1,TRBV7-3,TRBJ1-2,13,CASSRDRSYGYTF
TRBD2,TRBV11-2,TRBJ2-1,15,CASSPRLAGVLEQFF
TRBD1,TRBV5-1,TRBJ1-3,16,CASSLDRTGVGNTIYF
TRBD1,TRBV10-3,TRBJ1-5,17,CAISESSRQGGNQPQHF
.,TRBV28,TRBJ2-4,15,CASSSPRLAKNIQYF
.,TRBV7-9,TRBJ2-3,14,CASSRGGTADTQYF
.,TRBV19,TRBJ2-3,16,CASTRYSRGSTDTQYF
.,TRBV20-1,TRBJ1-5,12,CSASDINQPQHF
TRBD1,TRBV25-1,TRBJ1-1,15,CASSDFGTANTEAFF
.,TRBV5-1,TRBJ1-1,15,CASKKTTAINTEAFF
TRBD1,TRBV6-2/TRBV6-3,TRBJ2-1,16,CASSSLDRQGRNEQFF
TRBD2,TRBV30,TRBJ2-1,15,CAWSVVAGGGNEQFF
TRBD2,TRBV19,TRBJ2-5,15,CASNAGERPGETQYF